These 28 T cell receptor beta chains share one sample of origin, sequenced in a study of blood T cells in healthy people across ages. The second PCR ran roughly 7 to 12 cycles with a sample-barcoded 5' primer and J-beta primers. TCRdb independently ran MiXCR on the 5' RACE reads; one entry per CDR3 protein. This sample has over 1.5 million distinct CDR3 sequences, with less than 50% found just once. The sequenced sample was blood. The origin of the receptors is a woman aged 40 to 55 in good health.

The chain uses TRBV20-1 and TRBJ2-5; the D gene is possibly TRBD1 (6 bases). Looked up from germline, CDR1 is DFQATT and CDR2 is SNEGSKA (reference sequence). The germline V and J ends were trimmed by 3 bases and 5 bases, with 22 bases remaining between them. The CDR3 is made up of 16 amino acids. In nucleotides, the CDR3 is TGCAGTGCTAGGGATACAAGGACAGTAATAGGGGAGACCCAGTACTTC. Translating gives CSARDTRTVIGETQYF.

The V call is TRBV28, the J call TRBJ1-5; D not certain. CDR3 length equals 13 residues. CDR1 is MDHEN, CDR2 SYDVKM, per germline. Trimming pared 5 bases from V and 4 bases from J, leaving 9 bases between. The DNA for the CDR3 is TGTGCCAGCAGTGGAACATTTAATCAGCCCCAGCATTTT. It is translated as CASSGTFNQPQHF.

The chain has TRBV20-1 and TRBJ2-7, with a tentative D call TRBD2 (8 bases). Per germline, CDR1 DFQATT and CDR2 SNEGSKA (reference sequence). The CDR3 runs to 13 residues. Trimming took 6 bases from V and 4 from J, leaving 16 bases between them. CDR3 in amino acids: CSAGGGRGYEQYF. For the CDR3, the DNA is TGCAGTGCCGGGGGGGGCAGGGGGTACGAGCAGTACTTC.

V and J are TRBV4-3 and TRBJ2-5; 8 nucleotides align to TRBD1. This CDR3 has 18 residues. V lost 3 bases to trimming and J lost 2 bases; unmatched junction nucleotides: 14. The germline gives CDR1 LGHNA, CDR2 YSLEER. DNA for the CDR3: TGCGCCAGCAGCCACCGGCCTGGACAGGGTACTTTTCAAGAGACCCAGTACTTC. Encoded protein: CASSHRPGQGTFQETQYF.

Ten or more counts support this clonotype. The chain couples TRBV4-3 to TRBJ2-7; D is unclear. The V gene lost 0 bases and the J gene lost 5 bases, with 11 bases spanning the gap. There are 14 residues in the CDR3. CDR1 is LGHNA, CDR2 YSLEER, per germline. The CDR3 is CASSQDRRFDEQYF. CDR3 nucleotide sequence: TGCGCCAGCAGCCAAGATCGACGGTTCGACGAGCAGTACTTC.

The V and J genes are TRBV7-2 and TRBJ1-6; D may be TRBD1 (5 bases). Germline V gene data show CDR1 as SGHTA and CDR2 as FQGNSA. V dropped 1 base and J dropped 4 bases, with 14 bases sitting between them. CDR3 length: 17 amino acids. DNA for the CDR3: TGTGCCAGCAGCTTAGGTGGAGGGGAGTTATATAATTCACCCCTCCACTTT. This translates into CASSLGGGELYNSPLHF.

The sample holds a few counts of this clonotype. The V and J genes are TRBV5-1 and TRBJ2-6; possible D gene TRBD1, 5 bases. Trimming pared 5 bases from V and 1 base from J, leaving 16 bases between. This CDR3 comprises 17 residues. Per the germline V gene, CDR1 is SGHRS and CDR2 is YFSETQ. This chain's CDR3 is CASSPLIRVSGANVLTF. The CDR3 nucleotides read TGCGCCAGCAGTCCCCTGATCAGGGTTTCTGGGGCCAACGTCCTGACTTTC.

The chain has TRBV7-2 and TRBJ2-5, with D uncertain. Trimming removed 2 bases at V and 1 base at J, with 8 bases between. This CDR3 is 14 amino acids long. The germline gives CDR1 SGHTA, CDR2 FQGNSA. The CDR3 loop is CASSLSQAQETQYF. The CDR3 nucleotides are TGTGCCAGCAGCTTAAGCCAGGCCCAAGAGACCCAGTACTTC.

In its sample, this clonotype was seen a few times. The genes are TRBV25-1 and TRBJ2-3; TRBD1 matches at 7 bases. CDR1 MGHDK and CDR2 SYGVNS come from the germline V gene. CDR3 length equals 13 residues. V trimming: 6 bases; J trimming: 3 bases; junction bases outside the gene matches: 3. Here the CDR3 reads CASREQGTDTQYF. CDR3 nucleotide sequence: TGTGCCAGCAGAGAACAGGGGACAGATACGCAGTATTTT.

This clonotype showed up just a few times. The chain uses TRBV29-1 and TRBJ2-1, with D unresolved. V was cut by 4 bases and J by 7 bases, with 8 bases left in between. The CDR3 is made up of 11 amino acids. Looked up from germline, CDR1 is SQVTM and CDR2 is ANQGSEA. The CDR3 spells CSVGHGNEQFF. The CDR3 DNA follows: TGCAGCGTTGGACATGGGAATGAGCAGTTCTTC.

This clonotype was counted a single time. The CDR3 nucleotides read TGTGCCAGCAGTGCTCCTAGCGGGCTTTACAATGAGCAGTTCTTC. Translating gives CASSAPSGLYNEQFF. The rearrangement joins TRBV6-1 to TRBJ2-1, with 8 positions matching TRBD2. Unmatched junction bases numbered 6, after V lost 4 bases and J lost 4 bases. This CDR3 region has 15 residues. Germline V lookup: CDR1 MNHNS, CDR2 SASEGT.

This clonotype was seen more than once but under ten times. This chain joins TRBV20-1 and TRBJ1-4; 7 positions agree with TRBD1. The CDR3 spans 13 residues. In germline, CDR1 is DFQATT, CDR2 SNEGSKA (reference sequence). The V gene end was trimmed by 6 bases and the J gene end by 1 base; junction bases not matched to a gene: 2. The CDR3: CSARQGTNEKLFF. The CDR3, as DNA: TGCAGTGCAAGACAGGGAACTAATGAAAAACTGTTTTTT.

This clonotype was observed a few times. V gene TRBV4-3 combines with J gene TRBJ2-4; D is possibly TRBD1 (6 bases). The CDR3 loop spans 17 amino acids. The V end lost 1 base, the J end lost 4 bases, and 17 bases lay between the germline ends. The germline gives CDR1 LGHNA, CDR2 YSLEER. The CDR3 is CASSQAEQGLGKNIQYF. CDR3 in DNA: TGCGCCAGCAGCCAAGCGGAACAGGGTCTGGGAAAAAACATTCAGTACTTC.

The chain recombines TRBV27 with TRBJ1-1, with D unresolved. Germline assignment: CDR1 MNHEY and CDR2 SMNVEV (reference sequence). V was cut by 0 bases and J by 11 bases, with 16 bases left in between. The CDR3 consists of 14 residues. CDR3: CASSLSVSLSAAFF. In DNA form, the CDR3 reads TGTGCCAGCAGTTTATCGGTCTCTTTGTCAGCCGCTTTCTTT.

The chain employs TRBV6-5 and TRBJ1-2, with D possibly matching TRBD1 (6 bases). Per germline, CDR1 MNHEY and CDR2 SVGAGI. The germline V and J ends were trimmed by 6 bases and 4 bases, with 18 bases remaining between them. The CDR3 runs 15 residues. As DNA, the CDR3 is TGTGCCAGCAGAAATGGAGGGGGGGCTGGCTATGGCTACACCTTC. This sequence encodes CASRNGGGAGYGYTF.

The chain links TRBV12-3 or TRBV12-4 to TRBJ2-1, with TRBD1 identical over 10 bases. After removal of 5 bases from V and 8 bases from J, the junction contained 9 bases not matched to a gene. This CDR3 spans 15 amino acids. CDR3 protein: CASSRLGQGSDEQFF. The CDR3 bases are TGTGCCAGCAGTAGACTGGGACAGGGGTCCGATGAGCAGTTCTTC.

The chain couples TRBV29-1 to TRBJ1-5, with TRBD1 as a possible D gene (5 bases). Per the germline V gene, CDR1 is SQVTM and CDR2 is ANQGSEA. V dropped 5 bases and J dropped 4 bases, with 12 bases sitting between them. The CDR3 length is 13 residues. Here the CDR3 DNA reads TGCAGCGTTTTGGGGACCGAGAATCAGCCCCAGCATTTT. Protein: CSVLGTENQPQHF.

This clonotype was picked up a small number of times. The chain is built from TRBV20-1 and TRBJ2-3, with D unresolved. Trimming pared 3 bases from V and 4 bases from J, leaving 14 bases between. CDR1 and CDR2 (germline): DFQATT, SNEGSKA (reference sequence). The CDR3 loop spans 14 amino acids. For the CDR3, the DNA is TGCAGTGCTAGTTCGGTCTTCGGTGCAGATACGCAGTATTTT. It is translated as CSASSVFGADTQYF.

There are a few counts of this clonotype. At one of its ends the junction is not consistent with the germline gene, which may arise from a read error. In nucleotides, the CDR3 is TGTGCCAGCAGATTATCAACAGGGGATGGCTACACCTTC. Translated, it gives CASRLSTGDGYTF. The chain employs TRBV28 and TRBJ1-2; 7 bases match TRBD1. Germline CDR1 is MDHEN and CDR2 is SYDVKM. This CDR3 comprises 13 residues.

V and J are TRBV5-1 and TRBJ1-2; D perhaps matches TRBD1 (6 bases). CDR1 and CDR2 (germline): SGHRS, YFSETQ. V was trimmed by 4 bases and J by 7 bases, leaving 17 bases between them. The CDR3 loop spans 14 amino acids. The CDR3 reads CASSPKNTGSGYTF. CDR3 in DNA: TGCGCCAGCAGCCCCAAAAACACAGGGAGTGGCTACACCTTC.

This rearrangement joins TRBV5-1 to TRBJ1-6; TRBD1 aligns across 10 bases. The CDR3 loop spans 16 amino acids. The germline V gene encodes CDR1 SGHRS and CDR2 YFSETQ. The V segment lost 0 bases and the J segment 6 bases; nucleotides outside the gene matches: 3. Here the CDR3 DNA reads TGCGCCAGCAGCTTGGCCGGGACAGGGGTTAATTCACCCCTCCACTTT. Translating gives CASSLAGTGVNSPLHF.

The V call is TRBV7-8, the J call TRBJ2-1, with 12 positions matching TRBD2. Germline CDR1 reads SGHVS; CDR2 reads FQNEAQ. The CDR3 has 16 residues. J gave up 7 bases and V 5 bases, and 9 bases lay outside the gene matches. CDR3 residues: CASSTRTSGMGNEQFF. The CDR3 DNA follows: TGTGCCAGCAGCACCCGGACTAGCGGGATGGGAAATGAGCAGTTCTTC.

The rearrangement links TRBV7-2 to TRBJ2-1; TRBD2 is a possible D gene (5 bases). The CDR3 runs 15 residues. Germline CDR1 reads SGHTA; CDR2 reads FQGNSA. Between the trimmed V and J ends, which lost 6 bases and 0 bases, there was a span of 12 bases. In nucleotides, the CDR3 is TGTGCCAGCAGGAAGGACTCGAACTCCTACAATGAGCAGTTCTTC. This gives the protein CASRKDSNSYNEQFF.

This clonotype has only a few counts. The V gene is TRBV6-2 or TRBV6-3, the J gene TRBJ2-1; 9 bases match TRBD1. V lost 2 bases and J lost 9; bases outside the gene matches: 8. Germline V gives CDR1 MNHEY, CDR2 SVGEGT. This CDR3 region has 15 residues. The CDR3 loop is CASSYGTGYHGEQFF. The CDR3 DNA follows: TGTGCCAGCAGTTACGGGACAGGGTATCACGGTGAGCAGTTCTTC.

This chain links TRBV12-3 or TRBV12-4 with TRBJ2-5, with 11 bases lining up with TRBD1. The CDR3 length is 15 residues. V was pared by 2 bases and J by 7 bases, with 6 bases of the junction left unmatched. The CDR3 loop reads CASSLRGTGGGTQYF. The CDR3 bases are TGTGCCAGCAGTTTAAGGGGGACAGGGGGAGGGACCCAGTACTTC.

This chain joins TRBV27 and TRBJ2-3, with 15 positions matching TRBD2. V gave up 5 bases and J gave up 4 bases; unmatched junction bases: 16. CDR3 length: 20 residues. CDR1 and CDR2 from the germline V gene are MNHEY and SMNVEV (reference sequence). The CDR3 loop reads CASSVGLAGGRHLSADTQYF. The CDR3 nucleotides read TGTGCCAGCAGTGTCGGACTAGCGGGGGGGCGCCACTTGAGCGCAGATACGCAGTATTTT.

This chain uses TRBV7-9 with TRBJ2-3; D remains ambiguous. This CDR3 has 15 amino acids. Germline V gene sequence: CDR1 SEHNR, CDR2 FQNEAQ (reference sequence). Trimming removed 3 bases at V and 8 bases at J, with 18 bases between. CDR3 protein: CASSFTDRAPITQYF. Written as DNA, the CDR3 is TGTGCCAGCAGCTTTACTGACCGGGCCCCCATTACGCAGTATTTT.

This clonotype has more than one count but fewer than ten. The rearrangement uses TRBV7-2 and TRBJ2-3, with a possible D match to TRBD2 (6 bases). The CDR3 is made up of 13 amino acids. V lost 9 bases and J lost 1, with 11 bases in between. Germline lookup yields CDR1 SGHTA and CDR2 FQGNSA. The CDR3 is CASKSGGTDTQYF. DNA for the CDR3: TGTGCCAGTAAATCGGGGGGCACAGATACGCAGTATTTT.